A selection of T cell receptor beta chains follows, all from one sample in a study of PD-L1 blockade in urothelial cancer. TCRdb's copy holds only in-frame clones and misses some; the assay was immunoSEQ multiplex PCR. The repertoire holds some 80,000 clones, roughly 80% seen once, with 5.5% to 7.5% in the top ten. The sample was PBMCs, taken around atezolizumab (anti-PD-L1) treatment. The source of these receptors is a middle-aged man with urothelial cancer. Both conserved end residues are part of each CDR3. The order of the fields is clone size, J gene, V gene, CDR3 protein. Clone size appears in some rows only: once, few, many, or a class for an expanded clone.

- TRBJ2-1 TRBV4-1 CASSQETVLYNEQFF
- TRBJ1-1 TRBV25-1 CASSDYSDRANTEAFF
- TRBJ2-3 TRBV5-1 CASSSPPLDTQYF
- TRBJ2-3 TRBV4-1 CASSQDGSGSNADTQYF
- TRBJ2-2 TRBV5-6 CASSLRGPGTGELFF
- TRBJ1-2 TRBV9 CASSGTSKTHF
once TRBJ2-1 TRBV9 CASSPRRQESYNEQFF
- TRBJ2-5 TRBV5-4 CASRLRSSGISYQETQYF
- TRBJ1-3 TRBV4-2 CASSQVSGFGGNTIYF
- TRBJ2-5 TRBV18 CASSTQGSPETQYF
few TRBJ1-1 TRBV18 CASSPPQGTPNTEAFF
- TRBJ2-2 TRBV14 CASSQALAGARTGELFF
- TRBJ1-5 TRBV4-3 CASSHEMYQYNQPQHF
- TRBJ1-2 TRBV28 CASSPTGTEANYGYTF
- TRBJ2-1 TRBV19 CASSLRPSGPVRPHNEQFF
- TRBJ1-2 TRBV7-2 CASSLDGPGGSGYTF
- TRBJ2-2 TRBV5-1 CASSLGHANTGELFF
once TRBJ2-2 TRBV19 CASSTPGQGRKTGELFF
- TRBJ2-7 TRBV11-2 CASIKTGEAEEQYF
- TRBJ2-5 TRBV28 CASSASRGGQTQYF
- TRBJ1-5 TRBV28 CASGHDSNQPQHF
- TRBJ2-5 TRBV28 CASSFTGFGETQYF
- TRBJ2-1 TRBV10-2 CASSDGDSYNEQFF
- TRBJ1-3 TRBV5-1 CASSRDGGSGNTIYF
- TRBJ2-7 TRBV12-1 CASSFDPGAGTPTEQYF
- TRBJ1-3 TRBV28 CASTPRPPGSGNTIYF
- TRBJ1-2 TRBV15 CATSSETNYGYTF
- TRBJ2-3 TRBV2 CASRHVQQSDTQYF
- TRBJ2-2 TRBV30 CAGGGSGPGELFF
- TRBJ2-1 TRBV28 CASSPSGRAVNEQFF
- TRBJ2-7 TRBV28 CASSPGTSGNKEQYF
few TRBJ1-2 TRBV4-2 CASSLGRPAYGYTF
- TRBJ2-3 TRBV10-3 CAISGATGGGTDTQYF